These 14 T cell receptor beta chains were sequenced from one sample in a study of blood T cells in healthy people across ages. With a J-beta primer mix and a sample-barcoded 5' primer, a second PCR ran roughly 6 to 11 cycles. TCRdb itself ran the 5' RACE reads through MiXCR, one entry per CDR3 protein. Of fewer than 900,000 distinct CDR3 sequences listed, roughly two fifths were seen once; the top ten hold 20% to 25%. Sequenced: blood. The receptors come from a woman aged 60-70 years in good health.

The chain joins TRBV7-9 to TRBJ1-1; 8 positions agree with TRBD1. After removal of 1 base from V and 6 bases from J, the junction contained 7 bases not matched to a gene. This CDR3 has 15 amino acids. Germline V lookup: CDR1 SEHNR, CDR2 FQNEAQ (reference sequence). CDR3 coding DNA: TGTGCCAGCAGCTTAGATAGGACAGGGAGGTCTGAAGCTTTCTTT. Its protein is CASSLDRTGRSEAFF.

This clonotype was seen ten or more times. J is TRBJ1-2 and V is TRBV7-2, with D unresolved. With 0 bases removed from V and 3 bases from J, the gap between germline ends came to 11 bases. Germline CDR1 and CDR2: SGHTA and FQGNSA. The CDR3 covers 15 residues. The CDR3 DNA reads TGTGCCAGCAGCTTAGCTTCATCCGGATACTATGGCTACACCTTC. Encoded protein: CASSLASSGYYGYTF.

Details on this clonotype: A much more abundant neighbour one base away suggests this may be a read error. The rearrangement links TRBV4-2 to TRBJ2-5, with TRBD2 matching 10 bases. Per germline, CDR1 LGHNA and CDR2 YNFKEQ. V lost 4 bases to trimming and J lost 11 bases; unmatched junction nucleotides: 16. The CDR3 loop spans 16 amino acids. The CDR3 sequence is CASSPSERGGKNEQYF. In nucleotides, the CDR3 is TGTGCCAGCAGCCCGAGTGAGCGGGGGGGCAAAAATGAGCAGTACTTC.

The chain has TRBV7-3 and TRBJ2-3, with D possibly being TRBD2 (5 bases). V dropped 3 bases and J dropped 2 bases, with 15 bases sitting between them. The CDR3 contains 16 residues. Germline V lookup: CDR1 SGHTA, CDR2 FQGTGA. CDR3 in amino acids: CASSFGNSDFTDTQYF. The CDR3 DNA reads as TGTGCCAGCAGCTTCGGGAATAGTGATTTCACAGATACGCAGTATTTT.

This chain's CDR3 is CASSLAPGAEDTQYF. CDR3 DNA sequence: TGCGCCAGCAGCTTGGCGCCGGGAGCGGAAGATACGCAGTATTTT. The V and J genes are TRBV5-1 and TRBJ2-3; TRBD2 might be the D (6 bases). Germline V gives CDR1 SGHRS, CDR2 YFSETQ. V lost 0 bases, J lost 5 bases, and 13 bases lay in between. The CDR3 contains 15 residues.

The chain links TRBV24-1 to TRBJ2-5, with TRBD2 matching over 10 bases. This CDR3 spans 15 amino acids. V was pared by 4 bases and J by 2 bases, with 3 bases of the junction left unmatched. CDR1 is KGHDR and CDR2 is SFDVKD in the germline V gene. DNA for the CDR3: TGTGCCACCAGTGACCCACTAGCGGGGCAAGAGACCCAGTACTTC. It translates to CATSDPLAGQETQYF.

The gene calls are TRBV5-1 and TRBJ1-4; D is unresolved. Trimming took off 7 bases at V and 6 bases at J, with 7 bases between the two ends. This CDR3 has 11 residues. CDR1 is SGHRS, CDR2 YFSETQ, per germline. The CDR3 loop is CASSNDEKLFF. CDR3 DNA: TGCGCCAGCTCCAACGATGAAAAACTGTTTTTT.

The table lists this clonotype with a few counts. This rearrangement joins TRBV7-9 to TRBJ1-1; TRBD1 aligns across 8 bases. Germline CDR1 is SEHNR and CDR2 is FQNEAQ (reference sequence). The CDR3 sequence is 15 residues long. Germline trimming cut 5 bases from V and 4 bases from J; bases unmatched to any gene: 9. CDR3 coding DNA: TGTGCCAGCAGCAAACTCACAGGGGGAGGCACTGAAGCTTTCTTT. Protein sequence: CASSKLTGGGTEAFF.

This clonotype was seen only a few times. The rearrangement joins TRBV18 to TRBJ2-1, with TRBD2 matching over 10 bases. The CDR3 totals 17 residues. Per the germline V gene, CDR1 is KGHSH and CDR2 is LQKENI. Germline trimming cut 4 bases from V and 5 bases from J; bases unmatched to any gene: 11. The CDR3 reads CASSLRRTSGGHNEQFF. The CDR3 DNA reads TGTGCCAGCTCACTTCGCCGGACTAGCGGAGGACACAATGAGCAGTTCTTC.

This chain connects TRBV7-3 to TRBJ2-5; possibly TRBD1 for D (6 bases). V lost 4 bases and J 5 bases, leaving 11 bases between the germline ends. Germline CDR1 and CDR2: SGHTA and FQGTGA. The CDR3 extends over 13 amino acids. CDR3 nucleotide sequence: TGTGCCAGCAGCTACGGACAGAGGGAGACCCAGTACTTC. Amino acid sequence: CASSYGQRETQYF.

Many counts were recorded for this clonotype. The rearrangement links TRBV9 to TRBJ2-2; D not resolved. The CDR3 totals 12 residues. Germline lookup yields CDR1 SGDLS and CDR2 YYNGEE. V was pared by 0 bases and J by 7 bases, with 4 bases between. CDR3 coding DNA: TGTGCCAGCAGCGTAGCCGGCGGGGAGCTGTTTTTT. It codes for CASSVAGGELFF.

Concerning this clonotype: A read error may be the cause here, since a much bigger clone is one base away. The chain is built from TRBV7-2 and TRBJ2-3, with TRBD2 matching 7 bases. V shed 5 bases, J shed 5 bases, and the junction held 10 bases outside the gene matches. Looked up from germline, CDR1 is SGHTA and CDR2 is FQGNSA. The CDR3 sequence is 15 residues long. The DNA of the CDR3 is TGTGCCAGCAGCCCGGGCGAGCGGGGTAGAGATACGCAGTATTTT. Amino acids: CASSPGERGRDTQYF. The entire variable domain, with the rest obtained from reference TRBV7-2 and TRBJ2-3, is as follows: GAGVSQSPSNKVTEKGKDVELRCDPISGHTALYWYRQSLGQGLEFLIYFQGNSAPDKSGLPSDRFSAERTGGSVSTLTIQRTQQEDSAVYLCASSPGERGRDTQYFGPGTRLTVL.

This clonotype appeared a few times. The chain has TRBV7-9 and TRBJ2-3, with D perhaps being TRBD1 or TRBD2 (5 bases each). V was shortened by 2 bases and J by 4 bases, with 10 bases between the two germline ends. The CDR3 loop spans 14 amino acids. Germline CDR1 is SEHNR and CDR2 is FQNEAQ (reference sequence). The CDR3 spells CASSLRGDADTQYF. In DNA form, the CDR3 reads TGTGCCAGCAGCTTAAGAGGGGACGCAGATACGCAGTATTTT. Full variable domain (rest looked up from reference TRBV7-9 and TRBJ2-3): DTGVSQNPRHKITKRGQNVTFRCDPISEHNRLYWYRQTLGQGPEFLTYFQNEAQLEKSRLLSDRFSAERPKGSFSTLEIQRTEQGDSAMYLCASSLRGDADTQYFGPGTRLTVL.

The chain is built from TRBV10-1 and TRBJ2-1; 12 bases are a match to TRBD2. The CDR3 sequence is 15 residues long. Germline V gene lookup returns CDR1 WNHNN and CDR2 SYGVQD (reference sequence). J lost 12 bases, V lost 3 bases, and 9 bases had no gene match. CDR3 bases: TGCGCCAGCAGTGAACGGTCTAGCGGGGGGGCAGCGCAGTTCTTC. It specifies CASSERSSGGAAQFF.